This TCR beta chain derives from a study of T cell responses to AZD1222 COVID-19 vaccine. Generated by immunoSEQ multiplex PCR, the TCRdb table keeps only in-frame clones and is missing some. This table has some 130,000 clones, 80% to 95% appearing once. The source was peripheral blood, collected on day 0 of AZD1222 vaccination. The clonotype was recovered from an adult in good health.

The CDR3 protein is CASSSNQGARGQPQHF. The CDR3 nucleotides read TGTGCCAGCAGTTCGAATCAGGGGGCCCGGGGACAGCCCCAGCATTTT. This chain uses TRBV28 with TRBJ1-5; 8 bases agree with TRBD1. With 4 bases clipped from V and 7 bases from J, the junction kept 12 bases outside the gene matches. The CDR3 extends over 16 amino acids. Germline V gene sequence: CDR1 MDHEN, CDR2 SYDVKM. Full variable domain (outside the CDR3, taken from reference TRBV28 and TRBJ1-5): DVKVTQSSRYLVKRTGEKVFLECVQDMDHENMFWYRQDPGLGLRLIYFSYDVKMKEKGDIPEGYSVSREKKERFSLILESASTNQTSMYLCASSSNQGARGQPQHFGDGTRLSIL.